This TCR beta chain was documented in a study of blood T cell repertoires in COVID-19. Study summary: Sample material is recorded as cDNA or gDNA derived from T cells, B-cell-depleted T cells, or PBMCs.

Method: immunoSEQ multiplex PCR; TCRdb's copy keeps in-frame clones and lacks some. This sample has around 480,000 clones; roughly 87% occur once, and the top ten carry roughly 0.72%. Source material: PBMCs or T cells enriched from blood (not recorded which). This TCR derives from a woman aged 18-29 years who had recovered from COVID-19.

CDR3: CASSWGQRGYTF. The CDR3 DNA reads TGTGCCAGCAGTTGGGGGCAGAGGGGGTACACCTTC. The V call is TRBV2, the J call TRBJ1-2; tentative D call: TRBD1 (6 bases). Germline V gene sequence: CDR1 SNHLY, CDR2 FYNNEI. The CDR3 extends over 12 amino acids. The germline V and J ends were trimmed by 5 bases and 11 bases, with 15 bases remaining between them.